This T cell receptor (beta chain) appears in the sequencing data of a study of OX40 agonist ivuxolimab in advanced cancers. Overall study results and limits: Antigen specificity was not determined for the expanded peripheral T cells. Both CD4+ and CD8+ T cell populations in blood had undergone clonal expansion by week 6 at 0.1 to 3.0 mg/kg.

With respect to this clone: What it binds is unknown.

Method: immunoSEQ multiplex PCR; TCRdb's copy keeps in-frame clones and lacks some. The data show tens of thousands of clones, 80% to 95% seen once. Sampling times: baseline, cycle 4 day 1, cycle 7 day 1. V lost 0 bases, J lost 3 bases, and 4 bases stayed unmatched. Per the germline V gene, CDR1 is SGHTA and CDR2 is FQGNSA. CDR3 length equals 15 residues. This rearrangement joins TRBV7-2 to TRBJ1-2; TRBD1 matches 7 bases. Material: CD4+ or CD8+ T cells sorted from blood, obtained in a trial of the OX40 agonist ivuxolimab. This TCR came from an adult with an advanced solid tumor such as melanoma, head and neck, liver or kidney cancer. CDR3 coding DNA: TGTGCCAGCAGCTTAGCGGGCAGGGGGGACTATGGCTACACCTTC. It specifies CASSLAGRGDYGYTF.